This T cell receptor (beta chain) was captured by sequencing in a study of cytomegalovirus exposure and HLA in healthy donors. This CDR3 comprises 15 residues. V lost 1 base to trimming and J lost 0 bases; unmatched junction nucleotides: 2. CDR1 is SNHLY, CDR2 FYNNEI, per germline. The primer mix had 60 Vbeta and 13 Jbeta primers. Clones were read by immunoSEQ multiplex PCR, and TCRdb kept only the in-frame ones, dropping some. The sample yields nearly 200,000 clones, 80% to 85% seen once. Worth noting for this clone: The antigen remains unidentified.

Study results and caveats: More than 150 TCR beta chains were listed as cytomegalovirus-associated.

The V call is TRBV2, the J call TRBJ2-7; 8 nucleotides agree with TRBD2. This sequence originates from a woman between 50 and 59 years old in good health and CMV-seropositive. The material sequenced was PBMCs. The CDR3: CASSEESGSSYEQYF. The CDR3 DNA is TGTGCCAGCAGTGAAGAAAGCGGGAGCTCCTACGAGCAGTACTTC. Complete variable domain (other parts from reference TRBV2 and TRBJ2-7): EPEVTQTPSHQVTQMGQEVILRCVPISNHLYFYWYRQILGQKVEFLVSFYNNEISEKSEIFDDQFSVERPDGSNFTLKIRSTKLEDSAMYFCASSEESGSSYEQYFGPGTRLTVT.